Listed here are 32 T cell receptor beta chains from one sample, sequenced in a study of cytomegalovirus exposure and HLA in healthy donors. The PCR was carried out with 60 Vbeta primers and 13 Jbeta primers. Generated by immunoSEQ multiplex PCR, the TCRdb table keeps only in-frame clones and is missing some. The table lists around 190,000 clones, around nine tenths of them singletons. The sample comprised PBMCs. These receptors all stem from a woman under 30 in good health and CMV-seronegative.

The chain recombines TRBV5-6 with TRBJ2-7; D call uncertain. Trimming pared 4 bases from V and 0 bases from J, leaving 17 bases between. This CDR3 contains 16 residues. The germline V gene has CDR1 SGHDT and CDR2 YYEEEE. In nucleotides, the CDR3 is TGTGCCAGCAGCGCTCAAAGGAGAGAATACTCCTACGAGCAGTACTTC. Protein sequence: CASSAQRREYSYEQYF.

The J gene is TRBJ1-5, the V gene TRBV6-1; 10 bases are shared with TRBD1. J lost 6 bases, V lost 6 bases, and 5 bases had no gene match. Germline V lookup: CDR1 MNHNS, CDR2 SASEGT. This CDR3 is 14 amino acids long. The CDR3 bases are TGTGCCAGCAGGATGGGGGACAGGGGTCAGCCCCAGCATTTT. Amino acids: CASRMGDRGQPQHF.

CDR3 amino acids: CASRGGGSYNEQFF. The CDR3 DNA reads as TGTGCCAGCAGGGGCGGGGGCTCCTACAATGAGCAGTTCTTC. The chain uses TRBV2 and TRBJ2-1, with 7 nucleotides matching TRBD2. Trimming cost V 6 bases and J 0 bases; bases outside gene matches: 2. The germline V gene encodes CDR1 SNHLY and CDR2 FYNNEI. The CDR3 covers 14 residues.

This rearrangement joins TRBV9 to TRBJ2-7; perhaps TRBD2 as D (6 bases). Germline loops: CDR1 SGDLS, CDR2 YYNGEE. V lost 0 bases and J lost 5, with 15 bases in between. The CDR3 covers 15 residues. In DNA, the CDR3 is TGTGCCAGCAGCGTAGAGGACTGGGGGGTCGACGAGCAGTACTTC. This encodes CASSVEDWGVDEQYF.

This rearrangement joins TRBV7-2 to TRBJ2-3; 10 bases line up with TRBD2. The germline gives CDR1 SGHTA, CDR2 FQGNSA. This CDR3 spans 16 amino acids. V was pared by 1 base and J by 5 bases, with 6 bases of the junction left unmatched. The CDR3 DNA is TGTGCCAGCAGCTTAGAGGCTAGCGGGGGAAGAGATACGCAGTATTTT. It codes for CASSLEASGGRDTQYF.

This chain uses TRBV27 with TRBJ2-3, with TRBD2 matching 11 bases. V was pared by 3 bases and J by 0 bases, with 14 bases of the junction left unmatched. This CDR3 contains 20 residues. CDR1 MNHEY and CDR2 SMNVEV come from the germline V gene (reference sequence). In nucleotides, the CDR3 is TGTGCCAGCAGTTTTGCTCTAGCGGGGGGCCCCATCCCAAGCACAGATACGCAGTATTTT. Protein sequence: CASSFALAGGPIPSTDTQYF.

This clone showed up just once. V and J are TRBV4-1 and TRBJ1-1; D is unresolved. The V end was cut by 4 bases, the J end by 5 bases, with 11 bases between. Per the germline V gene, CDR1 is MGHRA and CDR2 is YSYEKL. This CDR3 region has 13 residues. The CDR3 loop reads CASSPVGWTEAFF. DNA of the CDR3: TGCGCCAGCAGCCCTGTCGGGTGGACTGAAGCTTTCTTT.

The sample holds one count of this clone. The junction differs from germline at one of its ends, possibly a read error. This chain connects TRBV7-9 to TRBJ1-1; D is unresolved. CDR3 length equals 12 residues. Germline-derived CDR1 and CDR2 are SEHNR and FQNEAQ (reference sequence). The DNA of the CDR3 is TGTTCCAGCAGCCCAAGCCTCACTGAAGCTTTCTTT. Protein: CSSSPSLTEAFF.

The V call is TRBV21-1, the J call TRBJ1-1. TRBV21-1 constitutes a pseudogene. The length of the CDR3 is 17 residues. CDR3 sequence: CASSKAPAVGTNTEAFF. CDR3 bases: TGTGCCAGCAGCAAAGCCCCTGCGGTGGGGACTAACACTGAAGCTTTCTTT.

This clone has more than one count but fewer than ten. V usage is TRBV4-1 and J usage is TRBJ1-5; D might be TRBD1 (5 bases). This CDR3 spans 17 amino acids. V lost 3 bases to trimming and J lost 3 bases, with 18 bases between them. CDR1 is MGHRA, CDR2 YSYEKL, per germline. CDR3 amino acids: CASSHIRGLGSNQPQHF. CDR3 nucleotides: TGCGCCAGCAGCCACATAAGGGGCTTAGGATCCAATCAGCCCCAGCATTTT.

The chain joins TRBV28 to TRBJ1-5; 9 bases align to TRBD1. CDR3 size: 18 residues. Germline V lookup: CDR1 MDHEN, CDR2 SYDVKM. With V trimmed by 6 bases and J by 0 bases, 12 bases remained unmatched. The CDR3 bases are TGTGCCAGCAGGGCCGGGACAGGGTTCGTGAATAGCAATCAGCCCCAGCATTTT. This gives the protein CASRAGTGFVNSNQPQHF. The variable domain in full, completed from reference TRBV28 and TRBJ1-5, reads DVKVTQSSRYLVKRTGEKVFLECVQDMDHENMFWYRQDPGLGLRLIYFSYDVKMKEKGDIPEGYSVSREKKERFSLILESASTNQTSMYLCASRAGTGFVNSNQPQHFGDGTRLSIL.

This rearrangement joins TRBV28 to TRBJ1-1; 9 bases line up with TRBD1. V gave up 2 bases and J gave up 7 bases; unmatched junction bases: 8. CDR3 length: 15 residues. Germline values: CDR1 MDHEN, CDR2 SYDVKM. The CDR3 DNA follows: TGTGCCAGCAGTTTAGAACTAGGACAGGGGAATGAAGCTTTCTTT. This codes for CASSLELGQGNEAFF.

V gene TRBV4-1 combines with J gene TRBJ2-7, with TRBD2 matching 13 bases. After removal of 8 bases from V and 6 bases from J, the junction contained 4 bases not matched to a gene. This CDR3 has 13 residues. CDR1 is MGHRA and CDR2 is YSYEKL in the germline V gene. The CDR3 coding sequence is TGCGCCAGCTCACTAGCGGGAGGGAGCGAGCAGTACTTC. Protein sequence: CASSLAGGSEQYF.

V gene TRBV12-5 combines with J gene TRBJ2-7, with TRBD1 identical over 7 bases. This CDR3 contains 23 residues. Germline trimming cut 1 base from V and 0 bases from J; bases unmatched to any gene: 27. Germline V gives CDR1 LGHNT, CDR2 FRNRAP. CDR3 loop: CASGLGHSPPFRPGTERSYEQYF. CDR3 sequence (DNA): TGTGCTAGTGGTTTGGGGCACTCCCCTCCTTTTCGTCCCGGGACAGAGCGCTCCTACGAGCAGTACTTC.

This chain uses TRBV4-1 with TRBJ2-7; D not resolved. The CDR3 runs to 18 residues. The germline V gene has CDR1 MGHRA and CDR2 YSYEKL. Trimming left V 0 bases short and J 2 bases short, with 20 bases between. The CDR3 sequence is CASSQEPHLGYSAYEQYF. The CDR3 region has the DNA TGCGCCAGCAGCCAAGAACCCCACTTGGGCTATTCCGCCTACGAGCAGTACTTC.

For the CDR3, the DNA is TGTGCCATCAGCTCAACAGGCCCCGGGGAGCTGTTTTTT. Protein sequence: CAISSTGPGELFF. This chain connects TRBV10-3 to TRBJ2-2, with D possibly being TRBD1 (5 bases). Germline CDR1 reads ENHRY; CDR2 reads SYGVKD. The CDR3 length is 13 residues. Between the trimmed V and J ends, which lost 6 bases and 6 bases, there was a span of 11 bases.

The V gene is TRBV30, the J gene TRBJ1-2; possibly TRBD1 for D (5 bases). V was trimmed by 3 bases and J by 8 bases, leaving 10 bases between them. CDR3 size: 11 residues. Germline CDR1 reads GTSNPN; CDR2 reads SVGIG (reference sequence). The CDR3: CAWSQGSGYTF. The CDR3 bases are TGTGCCTGGAGCCAGGGATCGGGCTACACCTTC.

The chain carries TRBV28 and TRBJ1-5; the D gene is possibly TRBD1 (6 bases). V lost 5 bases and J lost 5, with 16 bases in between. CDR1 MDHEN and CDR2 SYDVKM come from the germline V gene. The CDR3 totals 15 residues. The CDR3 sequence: CASSGSGSGDQPQHF. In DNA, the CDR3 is TGTGCCAGCAGTGGGAGTGGGTCAGGGGATCAGCCCCAGCATTTT.

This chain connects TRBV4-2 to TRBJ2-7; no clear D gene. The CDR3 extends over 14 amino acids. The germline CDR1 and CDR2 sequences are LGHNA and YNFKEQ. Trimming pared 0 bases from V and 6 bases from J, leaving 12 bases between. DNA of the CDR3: TGTGCCAGCAGCCAAGATTGGATCGGCGGCGAGCAGTACTTC. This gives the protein CASSQDWIGGEQYF.

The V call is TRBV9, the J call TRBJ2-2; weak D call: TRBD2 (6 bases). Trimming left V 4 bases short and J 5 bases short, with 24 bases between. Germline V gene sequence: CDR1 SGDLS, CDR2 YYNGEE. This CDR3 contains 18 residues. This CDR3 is CASSPGPYLGGTTGELFF. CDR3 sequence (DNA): TGTGCCAGCAGCCCCGGGCCATATCTCGGGGGAACTACCGGGGAGCTGTTTTTT.

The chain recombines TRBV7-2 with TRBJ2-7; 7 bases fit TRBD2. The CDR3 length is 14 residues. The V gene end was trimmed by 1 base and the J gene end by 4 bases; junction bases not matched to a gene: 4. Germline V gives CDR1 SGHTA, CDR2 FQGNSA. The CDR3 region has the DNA TGTGCCAGCAGCTTAGGAGTGGGGGGGTACGAGCAGTACTTC. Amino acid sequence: CASSLGVGGYEQYF. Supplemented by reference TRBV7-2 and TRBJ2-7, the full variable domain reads GAGVSQSPSNKVTEKGKDVELRCDPISGHTALYWYRQSLGQGLEFLIYFQGNSAPDKSGLPSDRFSAERTGGSVSTLTIQRTQQEDSAVYLCASSLGVGGYEQYFGPGTRLTVT.

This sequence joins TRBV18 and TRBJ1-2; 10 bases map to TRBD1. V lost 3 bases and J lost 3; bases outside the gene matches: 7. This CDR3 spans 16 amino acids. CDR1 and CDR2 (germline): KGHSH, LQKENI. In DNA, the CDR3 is TGTGCCAGCTCACCGGCGGGACAGGGGACTTACTATGGCTACACCTTC. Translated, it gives CASSPAGQGTYYGYTF. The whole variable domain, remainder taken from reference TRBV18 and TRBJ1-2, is NAGVMQNPRHLVRRRGQEARLRCSPMKGHSHVYWYRQLPEEGLKFMVYLQKENIIDESGMPKERFSAEFPKEGPSILRIQQVVRGDSAAYFCASSPAGQGTYYGYTFGSGTRLTVV.

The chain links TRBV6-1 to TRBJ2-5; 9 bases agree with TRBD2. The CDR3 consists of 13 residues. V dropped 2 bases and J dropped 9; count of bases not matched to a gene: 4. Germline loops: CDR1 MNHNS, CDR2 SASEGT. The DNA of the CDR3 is TGTGCCAGCAGTGAAATCCAGCGGGAGGCCCAGTACTTC. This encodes CASSEIQREAQYF.

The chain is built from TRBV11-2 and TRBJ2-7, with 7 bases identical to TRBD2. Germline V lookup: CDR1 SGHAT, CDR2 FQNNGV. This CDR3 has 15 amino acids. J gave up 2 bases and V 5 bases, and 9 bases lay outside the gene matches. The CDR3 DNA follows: TGTGCCAGCAGCCTCAGGGAGGGAGGGGCCTACGAGCAGTACTTC. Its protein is CASSLREGGAYEQYF.

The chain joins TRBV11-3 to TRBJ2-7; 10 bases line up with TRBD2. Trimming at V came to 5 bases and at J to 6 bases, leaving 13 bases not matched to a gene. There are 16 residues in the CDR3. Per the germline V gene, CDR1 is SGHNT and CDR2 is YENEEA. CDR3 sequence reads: CASSPHPAGGPREQYF. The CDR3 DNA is TGTGCCAGCAGCCCACACCCAGCGGGGGGGCCCCGCGAGCAGTACTTC. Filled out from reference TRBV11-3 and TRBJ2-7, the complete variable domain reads EAGVVQSPRYKIIEKKQPVAFWCNPISGHNTLYWYLQNLGQGPELLIRYENEEAVDDSQLPKDRFSAERLKGVDSTLKIQPAELGDSAVYLCASSPHPAGGPREQYFGPGTRLTVT.

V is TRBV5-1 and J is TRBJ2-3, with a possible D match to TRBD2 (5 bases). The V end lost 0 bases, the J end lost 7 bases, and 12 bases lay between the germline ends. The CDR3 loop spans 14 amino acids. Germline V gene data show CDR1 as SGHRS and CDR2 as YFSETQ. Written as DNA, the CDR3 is TGCGCCAGCAGCTTGGCCAAGGAGGTTAATACGCAGTATTTT. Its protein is CASSLAKEVNTQYF.

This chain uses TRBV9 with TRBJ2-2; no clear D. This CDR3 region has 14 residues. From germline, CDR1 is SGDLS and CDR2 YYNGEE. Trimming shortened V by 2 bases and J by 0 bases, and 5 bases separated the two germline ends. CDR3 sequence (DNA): TGTGCCAGCAGCGTGACAACGAACACCGGGGAGCTGTTTTTT. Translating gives CASSVTTNTGELFF.

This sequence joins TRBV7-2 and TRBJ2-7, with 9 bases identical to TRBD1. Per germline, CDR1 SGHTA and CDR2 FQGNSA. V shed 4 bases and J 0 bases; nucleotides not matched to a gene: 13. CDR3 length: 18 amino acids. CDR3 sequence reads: CASSSRTGVHTFSYEQYF. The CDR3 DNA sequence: TGTGCCAGCAGCTCTCGGACAGGGGTTCATACCTTCTCCTACGAGCAGTACTTC.

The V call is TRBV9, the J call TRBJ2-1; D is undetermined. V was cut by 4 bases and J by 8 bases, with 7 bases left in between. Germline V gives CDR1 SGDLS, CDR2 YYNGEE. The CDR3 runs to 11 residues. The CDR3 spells CASSFEYEQFF. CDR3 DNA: TGTGCCAGCAGCTTCGAGTATGAGCAGTTCTTC.

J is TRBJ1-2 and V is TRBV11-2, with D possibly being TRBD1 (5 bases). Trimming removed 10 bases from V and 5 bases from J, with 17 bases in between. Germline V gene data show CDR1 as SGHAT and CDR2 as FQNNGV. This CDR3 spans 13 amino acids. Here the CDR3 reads CATRRGNGYGYTF. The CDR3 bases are TGTGCCACACGCCGGGGGAATGGATATGGCTACACCTTC. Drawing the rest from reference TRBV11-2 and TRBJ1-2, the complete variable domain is EAGVAQSPRYKIIEKRQSVAFWCNPISGHATLYWYQQILGQGPKLLIQFQNNGVVDDSQLPKDRFSAERLKGVDSTLKIQPAKLEDSAVYLCATRRGNGYGYTFGSGTRLTVV.

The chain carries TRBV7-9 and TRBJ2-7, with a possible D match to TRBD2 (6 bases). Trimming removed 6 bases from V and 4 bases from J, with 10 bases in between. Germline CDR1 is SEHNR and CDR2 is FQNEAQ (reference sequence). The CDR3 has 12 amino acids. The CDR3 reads CASSYGTYEQYF. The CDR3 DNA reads TGTGCCAGCAGTTATGGGACTTACGAGCAGTACTTC.

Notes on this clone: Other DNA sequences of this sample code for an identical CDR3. CDR3 amino acids: CASSKGQGSYEQYF. CDR3 nucleotide sequence: TGTGCCAGTAGTAAGGGACAGGGATCCTACGAGCAGTACTTC. This chain connects TRBV19 to TRBJ2-7; 9 nucleotides align to TRBD1. CDR1 is LNHDA and CDR2 is SQIVND in the germline V gene (reference sequence). The CDR3 is made up of 14 amino acids. With 4 bases clipped from V and 1 base from J, the junction kept 2 bases outside the gene matches.